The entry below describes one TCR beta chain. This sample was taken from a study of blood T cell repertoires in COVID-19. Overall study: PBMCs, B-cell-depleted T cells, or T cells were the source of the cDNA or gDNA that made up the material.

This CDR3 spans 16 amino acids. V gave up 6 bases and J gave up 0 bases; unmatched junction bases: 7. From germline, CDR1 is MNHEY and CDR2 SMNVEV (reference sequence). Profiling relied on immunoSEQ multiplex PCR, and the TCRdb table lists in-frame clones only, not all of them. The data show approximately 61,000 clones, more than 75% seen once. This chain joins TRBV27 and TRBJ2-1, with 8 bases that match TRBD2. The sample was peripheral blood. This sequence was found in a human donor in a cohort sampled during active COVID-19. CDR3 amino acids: CASSSTSGSSYNEQFF. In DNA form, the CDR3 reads TGTGCCAGCAGCTCTACTAGCGGTAGCTCCTACAATGAGCAGTTCTTC.